Listed below are T cell receptor beta chains from one sample, sequenced in a study of T cells after yellow fever vaccination. TCRdb reprocessed the 5' RACE reads with MiXCR, giving one entry per CDR3 protein. Here the sample spans under 550,000 distinct CDR3 sequences, 21% being singletons. This specimen was PBMCs, taken more than 20 days after the first yellow fever vaccination. Receptors were obtained from a man aged 18 to 30 who received the YFV17D yellow fever vaccine. Both conserved end residues are trimmed from each CDR3. The size of a clone is reported for some rows only, either as once, few or many, or as a class for expanded clones.

v_gene,abundance,j_gene,CDR3aa
TRBV5-1,-,TRBJ2-5,ASSLGDRGREETQY
TRBV4-3,few,TRBJ2-1,ASSQGLRAGARDEQF
TRBV27,-,TRBJ2-3,ASSPRSYTDTQY
TRBV7-9,-,TRBJ1-5,ASSLGTGGRRNQPQH
TRBV5-6,once,TRBJ2-7,ASSLGPLMRDEQY
TRBV4-1,few,TRBJ1-2,ASSQEMTYGYT
TRBV5-6,few,TRBJ2-1,ASRGRGGGANEQF
TRBV10-3,few,TRBJ2-5,AIGEQQEAQY
TRBV12-3/TRBV12-4,many,TRBJ2-5,ASSLAAGNQETQY
TRBV7-2,-,TRBJ2-5,ASSGTSGGLQETQY
TRBV6-5,-,TRBJ1-5,ASSYLESDQPQH
TRBV5-1,many,TRBJ2-2,ASKSSGGTNTGELF
TRBV5-1,-,TRBJ2-2,ASSAAGWNTGELF
TRBV11-2,-,TRBJ1-4,ASSAAGINEKLF
TRBV5-1,few,TRBJ2-3,ASTSLGQATDTQY
TRBV4-1,few,TRBJ2-7,ASSHGTSGTSYEQY
TRBV7-6,-,TRBJ2-2,ASSLKGSGTGELF
TRBV7-3,-,TRBJ2-1,ASSLSYGDHNEQF
TRBV20-1,-,TRBJ1-6,SARDSNSYNSPLH
TRBV6-7,-,TRBJ2-5,ASSYSGTSAQETQY
TRBV7-2,few,TRBJ2-1,ASNRQGLYNEQF
TRBV7-2,-,TRBJ2-7,ASSSPTGLAGGREQY
TRBV12-3/TRBV12-4,few,TRBJ1-5,ASNAGTRNQPQH
TRBV4-3,few,TRBJ2-4,ASSPGTGRPAKNIQY
TRBV27,-,TRBJ1-5,ASSPRRGPQPQH
TRBV6-2/TRBV6-3,few,TRBJ2-4,ASKLGGENIQY
TRBV7-8,few,TRBJ2-3,ASSPRGGGDTQY
TRBV27,-,TRBJ1-3,ASQDYGDNTIY